This T cell receptor (beta chain) was sequenced during a study of blood T cell repertoires in COVID-19. Whole-study context: Samples of COVID-19 (acute and convalescent) were obtained from the United States, Italy and Spain. T cells, B-cell-depleted T cells, or PBMCs supplied cDNA or gDNA.

Repertoires were generated with immunoSEQ multiplex PCR, while TCRdb's copy carries only in-frame clones and drops some. Found here are roughly 15,000 clones, 80% to 90% of them singletons; the top ten hold approximately 14%. CDR1 SGHTA and CDR2 FQGTGA come from the germline V gene. CDR3 length equals 18 residues. With 5 bases clipped from V and 0 bases from J, the junction kept 10 bases outside the gene matches. The source material was peripheral blood. The sequence came from a man in his forties or fifties with active COVID-19. The rearrangement uses TRBV7-3 and TRBJ2-6; TRBD1 matches at 7 bases. Here the CDR3 DNA reads TGTGCCAGCAGCGAAAGACAGGGCGTACTCTCTGGGGCCAACGTCCTGACTTTC. Its translation: CASSERQGVLSGANVLTF. Together with reference TRBV7-3 and TRBJ2-6, the CDR3 gives the full variable domain: GAGVSQTPSNKVTEKGKYVELRCDPISGHTALYWYRQSLGQGPEFLIYFQGTGAADDSGLPNDRFFAVRPEGSVSTLKIQRTERGDSAVYLCASSERQGVLSGANVLTFGAGSRLTVL.